This T cell receptor beta chain was profiled in a study of CD8+ T cells in alopecia areata. Study conclusions and caveats: Higher clonality was seen in lesional scalp than in normal scalp, especially in alopecia totalis/universalis.

Extraction of RNA preceded its reverse transcription into cDNA, which served as the sequencing template. TCRdb keeps only in-frame clones here, not all; method: immunoSEQ multiplex PCR. The data contain 150,000 or so clones, about three fifths of them singletons. As to this clone: Its matching antigen is unknown.

CDR3 length equals 14 residues. The V end was cut by 2 bases, the J end by 7 bases, with 14 bases between. CDR1 and CDR2 (germline): MNHEY, SVGAGI. The clonotype was recovered from a human donor in good health. Material for sequencing was CD4+ T cells sorted from blood. The rearrangement joins TRBV6-5 to TRBJ2-5; D is unclear. For the CDR3, the DNA is TGTGCCAGCAGTTACGGGCTATCGGGTGGGACCCAGTACTTC. Amino acids: CASSYGLSGGTQYF.